The entry below describes one TCR beta chain. Profiling relied on immunoSEQ multiplex PCR, and the TCRdb table lists in-frame clones only, not all of them. This table has about 210,000 clones, about 90% appearing once. This sample stems from a study of blood T cell repertoires in COVID-19. CDR3 length: 16 residues. Germline CDR1 is LGHNA and CDR2 is YNFKEQ. With V trimmed by 0 bases and J by 7 bases, 4 bases remained unmatched. The sequencing input was peripheral blood. J is TRBJ1-6 and V is TRBV4-2; 9 positions agree with TRBD1. The sequence was obtained from a man in his late teens or twenties with active or convalescent COVID-19. The CDR3 region has the DNA TGTGCCAGCAGCCAAGAAAGGGGACAGGGAAATTCACCCCTCCACTTT. Translated: CASSQERGQGNSPLHF.